This T cell receptor (beta chain) originates from a study of blood T cell repertoires in COVID-19. Study-wide context: T cells, B-cell-depleted T cells, or PBMCs provided the cDNA or gDNA that served as material.

Authors' processing steps: Quantification of nucleated cells was approximated via reference gene primer amplification. TCRdb's copy holds only in-frame clones and misses some; the assay was immunoSEQ multiplex PCR. The V and J calls and the clone size are those of that table, but D and trimming were determined from the DNA. The table lists approximately 81,000 clones, about nine tenths of them singletons. The CDR3 covers 14 residues. Trimming shortened V by 4 bases and J by 6 bases, and 11 bases separated the two germline ends. The V gene's germline CDR1 is SGHKS and CDR2 YYEKEE (reference sequence).

The sequence came from a woman in her fifties or sixties in a cohort sampled during active COVID-19. The specimen sequenced was peripheral blood. The V gene is TRBV5-5, the J gene TRBJ1-6, with a weak D call TRBD1 (5 bases). The CDR3 region is CASSLGLINSPLHF. The CDR3, as DNA: TGTGCCAGCAGCCTGGGACTGATTAATTCACCCCTCCACTTT.